Below, 12 T cell receptor beta chains from the same sample are listed, as sequenced in a study of PD-1 blockade in classical Hodgkin lymphoma. Time point in this sample: cycle 4 day 1 (C4D1), after more than 5 weeks of nivolumab. The patients all showed relapse after autologous stem cell transplantation, while their brentuximab vedotin exposure varied. Some clones are missing from TCRdb's copy, which holds only in-frame ones; the method was immunoSEQ multiplex PCR. In the table there are about 38,000 clones, about 80% of which are singletons. Sequencing was performed on peripheral blood mononuclear cells (PBMCs), taken before the fourth cycle of nivolumab. Every receptor here comes from a human donor with classical Hodgkin lymphoma.

The chain employs TRBV5-6 and TRBJ1-5, with D perhaps TRBD1 (5 bases). This CDR3 has 14 residues. Per the germline V gene, CDR1 is SGHDT and CDR2 is YYEEEE. Deletions cut 1 base from V and 7 bases from J, with 12 bases between. Here the CDR3 reads CASSLWDRGQPQHF. The DNA of the CDR3 is TGTGCCAGCAGCTTGTGGGACCGAGGGCAGCCCCAGCATTTT.

This clone was detected only a few times. This chain joins TRBV7-6 and TRBJ1-6; D is possibly TRBD1 (5 bases). This CDR3 comprises 14 residues. The germline gives CDR1 SGHVS, CDR2 FNYEAQ. Trimming cost V 4 bases and J 5 bases, with 9 bases left between them. DNA of the CDR3: TGTGCCAGCAGCTCCGGGGGAAATAATTCACCCCTCCACTTT. The encoded protein is CASSSGGNNSPLHF.

J is TRBJ2-3 and V is TRBV4-2; possibly TRBD2 for D (6 bases). This CDR3 is built from 14 residues. V lost 0 bases and J lost 8, with 12 bases in between. Germline CDR1 is LGHNA and CDR2 is YNFKEQ. The CDR3 loop is CASSQDTSGRTQYF. CDR3 nucleotide sequence: TGTGCCAGCAGCCAAGATACGAGCGGGCGTACGCAGTATTTT.

The chain uses TRBV21-1 and TRBJ2-3; TRBD1, as called in the table, went unchecked against the DNA. TRBV21-1 is labeled a pseudogene. The CDR3 sequence is 20 residues long. CDR3 sequence: CASSKEVATGEGEGTDTQYF. The DNA for the CDR3 is TGTGCCAGCAGCAAAGAGGTGGCGACAGGGGAAGGGGAGGGCACAGATACGCAGTATTTT.

The chain combines TRBV5-5 with TRBJ2-5; no definite D call. Germline lookup yields CDR1 SGHKS and CDR2 YYEKEE (reference sequence). CDR3 size: 14 residues. The V gene lost 4 bases and the J gene lost 0 bases, with 10 bases spanning the gap. CDR3 DNA: TGTGCCAGCAGCCCTCGGGCGGACCAAGAGACCCAGTACTTC. Its translation: CASSPRADQETQYF.

The CDR3 sequence: CASSFGTGELFF. CDR3 bases: TGTGCCAGCAGCTTCGGCACCGGGGAGCTGTTTTTT. This rearrangement joins TRBV5-6 to TRBJ2-2; no clear D gene. Germline-derived CDR1 and CDR2 are SGHDT and YYEEEE. The CDR3 spans 12 residues. Trimming shortened V by 2 bases and J by 4 bases, and 3 bases separated the two germline ends.

The chain joins TRBV27 to TRBJ2-3, with D unresolved. The CDR3 is 13 amino acids. The germline CDR1 and CDR2 sequences are MNHEY and SMNVEV (reference sequence). The CDR3, as DNA: TGTGCTACCCCCCTTGGGGACACAGATACGCAGTATTTT. Translating it yields CATPLGDTDTQYF.

This clone was seen more than once but under ten times. This rearrangement joins TRBV7-2 to TRBJ2-2; D gene unclear. Trimming pared 3 bases from V and 5 bases from J, leaving 7 bases between. The CDR3 is 13 amino acids. The germline V gene encodes CDR1 SGHTA and CDR2 FQGNSA. The DNA of the CDR3 is TGTGCCAGCAGCTTTAGCCGAACCGGGGAGCTGTTTTTT. Its protein product is CASSFSRTGELFF.

J is TRBJ2-5 and V is TRBV5-1; D remains ambiguous. Trimming stripped 2 bases from V and 7 bases from J, with 12 bases between. Germline V CDR1 and CDR2: SGHRS, YFSETQ. The CDR3 loop spans 13 amino acids. CDR3 bases: TGCGCCAGCAGCTTAGCCGTCCTAGGGACCCAGTACTTC. It is translated as CASSLAVLGTQYF.

The chain employs TRBV7-9 and TRBJ1-2; 7 bases map to TRBD1. The CDR3 length is 15 residues. Germline trimming cut 5 bases from V and 8 bases from J; bases unmatched to any gene: 14. Per germline, CDR1 SEHNR and CDR2 FQNEAQ (reference sequence). The DNA of the CDR3 is TGTGCCAGCAGCGCCGGGACAGATCTACGATACGGCTACACCTTC. This translates into CASSAGTDLRYGYTF.

This chain joins TRBV7-6 and TRBJ1-2, with D possibly matching TRBD1 (5 bases). Germline-derived CDR1 and CDR2 are SGHVS and FNYEAQ. The CDR3 has 11 residues. Trimming shortened V by 4 bases and J by 7 bases, and 7 bases separated the two germline ends. CDR3 DNA: TGTGCCAGCAGCTCCGGGGGTGGCTACACCTTC. Translation: CASSSGGGYTF.

The V and J genes are TRBV5-6 and TRBJ2-5; perhaps TRBD1 as D (5 bases). Trimming stripped 5 bases from V and 1 base from J, with 12 bases between. Germline loops: CDR1 SGHDT, CDR2 YYEEEE. CDR3 length: 14 residues. The CDR3 DNA is TGTGCCAGCAGGATTCACAGGAGCCAAGAGACCCAGTACTTC. This sequence encodes CASRIHRSQETQYF.